The 21 T cell receptor beta chains in this list originate from one sample, sequenced in a study of shared clonotypes between healthy human individuals. Selected positively for CCR7 and CD45RO-negative, naive CD8 cells excluded terminally differentiated effector memory CD45RA+ cells. The assay was immunoSEQ multiplex PCR, and TCRdb's table has in-frame clones only and misses some. The table records 2 million to 2.5 million clones, around 93% of them present only once. The sample was naive CD8+ T cells from PBMCs. The receptors derive from a man younger than 35 in good health. Some clones in this sample may be carry-over from other donors' samples.

This chain links TRBV5-1 with TRBJ1-1; D remains unclear. Germline CDR1 reads SGHRS; CDR2 reads YFSETQ. The CDR3 length is 14 residues. Trimming pared 2 bases from V and 5 bases from J, leaving 13 bases between. CDR3 loop: CASSLSGVGTEAFF. CDR3 in DNA: TGCGCCAGCAGCTTATCTGGGGTTGGGACTGAAGCTTTCTTT.

This clone turned up a few times. Additional DNA sequences in this sample encode the identical CDR3. The J gene is TRBJ2-7, the V gene TRBV5-1, with D tentatively TRBD2 (5 bases). The V and J ends lost 0 bases and 4 bases respectively, with 8 bases between them. This CDR3 has 13 residues. The germline V gene has CDR1 SGHRS and CDR2 YFSETQ. The CDR3 coding sequence is TGCGCCAGCAGCTTGGGAGGGTTTTACGAGCAGTACTTC. It is translated as CASSLGGFYEQYF.

This chain links TRBV14 with TRBJ2-1, with D perhaps TRBD1 or TRBD2 (5 bases each). Trimming removed 4 bases from V and 7 bases from J, with 11 bases in between. This CDR3 spans 13 amino acids. CDR1 and CDR2 from the germline V gene are SGHDN and FVKESK. The CDR3 region has the DNA TGTGCCAGCAGCCCGTGGGACGGAAATGAGCAGTTCTTC. Residues: CASSPWDGNEQFF.

V is TRBV13 and J is TRBJ2-7; D not resolved. Germline CDR1 PRHDT, CDR2 FYEKMQ (reference sequence). Trimming shortened V by 5 bases and J by 5 bases, and 16 bases separated the two germline ends. The CDR3 is made up of 14 amino acids. The CDR3 here is CASSPIVAGHEQYF. For the CDR3, the DNA is TGTGCCAGCAGCCCTATAGTGGCCGGTCACGAGCAGTACTTC.

This chain uses TRBV4-2 with TRBJ1-1; D possibly corresponds to TRBD1 (5 bases). The CDR3 is 18 amino acids. The germline V gene encodes CDR1 LGHNA and CDR2 YNFKEQ. The V and J ends lost 1 base and 3 bases respectively, with 21 bases between them. This CDR3 is CASSQVRGRTPWDTEAFF. The CDR3, as DNA: TGTGCCAGCAGCCAAGTACGTGGTAGGACACCTTGGGACACTGAAGCTTTCTTT.

The J gene is TRBJ2-3, the V gene TRBV29-1; the D gene is possibly TRBD1 (6 bases). CDR3 length: 14 residues. CDR1 and CDR2 (germline): SQVTM, ANQGSEA. Trimming removed 1 base at V and 6 bases at J, with 14 bases between. The CDR3 protein is CSVEGDRWSDTQYF. The CDR3 DNA reads TGCAGCGTTGAAGGTGACAGGTGGTCGGATACGCAGTATTTT.

This chain uses TRBV7-7 with TRBJ2-3, with TRBD2 as a possible D gene (5 bases). Germline loops: CDR1 SSHAT, CDR2 FNYEAQ (reference sequence). V was trimmed by 5 bases and J by 7 bases, leaving 7 bases between them. CDR3 length: 11 residues. CDR3 residues: CASSPSYTQYF. In nucleotides, the CDR3 is TGTGCCAGCAGCCCTAGCTATACGCAGTATTTT.

Concerning this clone: Different DNA sequences within this sample yield the same CDR3. This rearrangement joins TRBV27 to TRBJ1-1; no definite D call. Trimming left V 5 bases short and J 1 base short, with 8 bases between. CDR3 length: 13 amino acids. Germline CDR1 is MNHEY and CDR2 is SMNVEV (reference sequence). CDR3 amino acids: CASSPSTNTEAFF. CDR3 bases: TGTGCCAGCAGTCCCTCGACGAACACTGAAGCTTTCTTT.

The V gene is TRBV11-1, the J gene TRBJ2-1; 10 bases align to TRBD1. CDR1 SGHAT and CDR2 FQDESV come from the germline V gene (reference sequence). The CDR3 runs 13 residues. Losses at the gene ends were 4 bases for V and 8 bases for J; bases not matched to a gene: 2. The CDR3, as DNA: TGTGCCAGCAGCTGGGACAGGGGCCATGAGCAGTTCTTC. Its protein is CASSWDRGHEQFF. Full variable domain (missing parts from reference TRBV11-1 and TRBJ2-1): EAEVAQSPRYKITEKSQAVAFWCDPISGHATLYWYRQILGQGPELLVQFQDESVVDDSQLPKDRFSAERLKGVDSTLKIQPAELGDSAMYLCASSWDRGHEQFFGPGTRLTVL.

The chain links TRBV15 to TRBJ2-2, with D perhaps matching TRBD1 or TRBD2 (5 bases each). This CDR3 is 16 amino acids long. Germline V CDR1 and CDR2: LNHNV, YYDKDF (reference sequence). Trimming pared 5 bases from V and 0 bases from J, leaving 13 bases between. CDR3 sequence reads: CATSLPRGANTGELFF. Here the CDR3 DNA reads TGTGCCACCAGCCTCCCGAGGGGAGCGAACACCGGGGAGCTGTTTTTT. The full variable domain, with the rest looked up from reference TRBV15 and TRBJ2-2, is DAMVIQNPRYQVTQFGKPVTLSCSQTLNHNVMYWYQQKSSQAPKLLFHYYDKDFNNEADTPDNFQSRRPNTSFCFLDIRSPGLGDTAMYLCATSLPRGANTGELFFGEGSRLTVL.

The chain uses TRBV7-9 and TRBJ2-1; D gene unclear. Germline-derived CDR1 and CDR2 are SEHNR and FQNEAQ (reference sequence). The CDR3 is 14 amino acids. The V end lost 2 bases, the J end lost 4 bases, and 9 bases lay between the germline ends. DNA of the CDR3: TGTGCCAGCAGCTTATATCTTGGGTACAATGAGCAGTTCTTC. It translates to CASSLYLGYNEQFF. Full variable domain (remainder filled in from reference TRBV7-9 and TRBJ2-1): DTGVSQNPRHKITKRGQNVTFRCDPISEHNRLYWYRQTLGQGPEFLTYFQNEAQLEKSRLLSDRFSAERPKGSFSTLEIQRTEQGDSAMYLCASSLYLGYNEQFFGPGTRLTVL.

Here the CDR3 reads CASSAGPGGELFF. CDR3 DNA sequence: TGTGCCAGCTCGGCGGGCCCGGGGGGGGAGCTGTTTTTT. The V call is TRBV28, the J call TRBJ2-2, with D tentatively TRBD2 (5 bases). Germline V gene sequence: CDR1 MDHEN, CDR2 SYDVKM. The CDR3 covers 13 residues. The V end lost 8 bases, the J end lost 8 bases, and 15 bases lay between the germline ends.

This clone was recorded only once. This chain uses TRBV27 with TRBJ1-2, with D unclear. The CDR3 loop spans 17 amino acids. Germline values: CDR1 MNHEY, CDR2 SMNVEV (reference sequence). The ends were cut back, 5 bases at V and 0 bases at J, with 19 bases in the middle. The CDR3: CASSLLPARGPNYGYTF. The CDR3 DNA sequence: TGTGCCAGCAGTCTCCTTCCGGCGAGAGGGCCTAACTATGGCTACACCTTC.

This chain uses TRBV9 with TRBJ2-1; D is possibly TRBD1 (6 bases). V lost 1 base, J lost 3 bases, and 11 bases lay in between. Looked up from germline, CDR1 is SGDLS and CDR2 is YYNGEE. The CDR3 totals 15 residues. This CDR3 reads CASSVLGADYNEQFF. The CDR3 DNA reads as TGTGCCAGCAGCGTACTGGGGGCGGACTACAATGAGCAGTTCTTC. The full variable domain, with the rest looked up from reference TRBV9 and TRBJ2-1, is DSGVTQTPKHLITATGQRVTLRCSPRSGDLSVYWYQQSLDQGLQFLIQYYNGEERAKGNILERFSAQQFPDLHSELNLSSLELGDSALYFCASSVLGADYNEQFFGPGTRLTVL.

The chain combines TRBV7-6 with TRBJ2-5, with TRBD2 matching over 9 bases. The CDR3 has 15 residues. Germline V CDR1 and CDR2: SGHVS, FNYEAQ. V was pared by 4 bases and J by 2 bases, with 5 bases of the junction left unmatched. The CDR3 DNA follows: TGTGCCAGCAGCTCTCAGCTAGCGGGACAAGAGACCCAGTACTTC. This encodes CASSSQLAGQETQYF.

The chain couples TRBV10-3 to TRBJ1-2; D uncertain. This CDR3 region has 14 residues. Germline-derived CDR1 and CDR2 are ENHRY and SYGVKD. The germline V and J ends were trimmed by 3 bases and 8 bases, with 16 bases remaining between them. CDR3 in amino acids: CAISDGAPTQGYTF. The CDR3, as DNA: TGTGCCATCAGTGATGGAGCACCCACCCAGGGCTACACCTTC.

This clone was detected once. The sample has other DNA sequences that encode this CDR3 too. V usage is TRBV27 and J usage is TRBJ1-5; D may be TRBD1 (5 bases). Germline values: CDR1 MNHEY, CDR2 SMNVEV (reference sequence). Trimming took off 1 base at V and 7 bases at J, with 11 bases between the two ends. The CDR3 totals 14 residues. The CDR3 here is CASSLFGGNQPQHF. DNA of the CDR3: TGTGCCAGCAGTTTATTCGGGGGAAACCAGCCCCAGCATTTT.

The chain is built from TRBV28 and TRBJ2-7; weak D call: TRBD2 (6 bases). V lost 6 bases and J lost 0, with 12 bases in between. The CDR3 is 14 residues long. Germline V gives CDR1 MDHEN, CDR2 SYDVKM. The CDR3 nucleotides are TGTGCCAGCAGAGGAGTGGGGGGCTCCTACGAGCAGTACTTC. Its protein product is CASRGVGGSYEQYF.

This clone appeared a single time. The CDR3 bases are TGCGCCAGCAGCCAAGATGGGCGGCGCGATGAGCAGTTCTTC. It encodes CASSQDGRRDEQFF. The V gene is TRBV4-3, the J gene TRBJ2-1, with D unclear. The CDR3 covers 14 residues. Germline V CDR1 and CDR2: LGHNA, YSLEER. V was clipped by 0 bases and J by 8 bases, with 11 bases between them.

The V call is TRBV11-2, the J call TRBJ2-7; 7 bases agree with TRBD2. The CDR3 consists of 15 residues. The junction had 9 bases not matched to a gene; V was cut back by 4 bases and J by 3 bases. CDR1 SGHAT and CDR2 FQNNGV come from the germline V gene. The CDR3 nucleotides are TGTGCCAGCAGCTCACTACCGGGGGGATTCTACGAGCAGTACTTC. Its protein is CASSSLPGGFYEQYF. Full variable domain (remainder filled in from reference TRBV11-2 and TRBJ2-7): EAGVAQSPRYKIIEKRQSVAFWCNPISGHATLYWYQQILGQGPKLLIQFQNNGVVDDSQLPKDRFSAERLKGVDSTLKIQPAKLEDSAVYLCASSSLPGGFYEQYFGPGTRLTVT.

Turning to this clone: The same CDR3 arises from other DNA sequences in this sample as well. The chain carries TRBV5-1 and TRBJ2-7; 10 bases are shared with TRBD1. Trimming cost V 4 bases and J 2 bases; bases outside gene matches: 3. Per germline, CDR1 SGHRS and CDR2 YFSETQ. This CDR3 has 14 residues. DNA of the CDR3: TGCGCCAGCAGCATTGGACAGGGGGCCTACGAGCAGTACTTC. It translates to CASSIGQGAYEQYF.